This T cell receptor beta chain was obtained from a study of T cell repertoires in cytomegalovirus infection. Study in general: It can be stated that public TCR beta signatures indicated CMV infection as well as a matching HLA type.

Germline V CDR1 and CDR2: SGHTA, FQGTGA. This CDR3 is built from 19 residues. J was trimmed by 4 bases and V by 4 bases; bases with no gene match: 13. TCRdb reprocessed the reads with MiXCR, giving one entry per CDR3 protein. Counted here are 450,000 to 550,000 distinct CDR3 sequences, approximately 15% occurring once; the ten biggest clones make up 20% to 30%. This clonotype was seen a few times. A read error may explain this, as a much larger clone is one base away. Sequencing was done on a sample of CD8+ T cells from PBMCs. This rearrangement joins TRBV7-3 to TRBJ2-3; 14 bases fit TRBD2. The clonotype comes from a human donor in good health (CMV status not recorded). Some clones in this sample may be carry-over from other donors' samples. The chain's CDR3 is CASSSLTSGRVTGPDTQYF. CDR3 DNA sequence: TGTGCCAGCAGCTCCTTGACTAGCGGGAGGGTCACCGGCCCAGATACGCAGTATTTT.